This TCR beta chain was observed in a study of T cells in Graves' hyperthyroidism and ophthalmopathy. Patients with uncontrolled infections, other autoimmune diseases, pregnancy or lactation were excluded. This sample holds PBMCs from 10 ml fresh peripheral blood. In this sample, this clonotype turned up many times. CDR3 length equals 14 residues. The germline V gene has CDR1 MGHRA and CDR2 YSYEKL. Trimming removed 0 bases at V and 4 bases at J, with 9 bases between. Amplified regions were TCR beta CDR3 sequences from RNA transcripts. RT-PCR in the first round (using the HTBI primer set) targeted the TCR CDR3. TCRdb recomputed calls from the multiplex PCR reads with MiXCR, one row per CDR3 protein. The table records 200,000 to 250,000 distinct CDR3 sequences, about a sixth of them present only once.

This chain connects TRBV4-1 to TRBJ1-2; D remains unclear. This receptor was obtained from a young woman with Graves' ophthalmopathy. Sequencing input: blood. The DNA of the CDR3 is TGCGCCAGCAGCCAAGACGGCAGAATCTATGGCTACACCTTC. It encodes CASSQDGRIYGYTF.